This TCR beta chain was sequenced during a study of blood T cell repertoires in COVID-19. In the study overall: Nucleic acid was either cDNA or gDNA, and it came from T cells, B-cell-depleted T cells, or PBMCs.

The CDR3 runs to 14 residues. V was shortened by 2 bases and J by 6 bases, with 11 bases between the two germline ends. Germline CDR1 reads SGDLS; CDR2 reads YYNGEE. Source study methods: Reference gene primer amplification in the assay estimated nucleated cell counts. This table comes from immunoSEQ multiplex PCR, and its TCRdb copy is limited to in-frame clones, with some not included. The DNA gave D and trimming, while V, J and clone size come from that table. The table lists 100,000 to 150,000 clones, roughly 90% of them singletons. The receptor comes from an elderly woman with acute or convalescent COVID-19. The sequenced sample was peripheral blood. This rearrangement joins TRBV9 to TRBJ1-4; unclear D gene. The CDR3 region is CASSVAGGYEKLFF. The CDR3 DNA reads as TGTGCCAGCAGCGTGGCGGGAGGATATGAAAAACTGTTTTTT.